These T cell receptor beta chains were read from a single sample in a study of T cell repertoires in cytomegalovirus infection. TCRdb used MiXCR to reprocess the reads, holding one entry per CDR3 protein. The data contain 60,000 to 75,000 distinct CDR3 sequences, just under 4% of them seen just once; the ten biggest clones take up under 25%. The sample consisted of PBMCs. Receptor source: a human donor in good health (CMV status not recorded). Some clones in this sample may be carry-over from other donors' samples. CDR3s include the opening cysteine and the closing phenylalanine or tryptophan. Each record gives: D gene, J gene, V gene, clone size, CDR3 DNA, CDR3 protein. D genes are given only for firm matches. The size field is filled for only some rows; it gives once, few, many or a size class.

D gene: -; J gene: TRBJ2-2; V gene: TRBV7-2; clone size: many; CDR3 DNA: TGTGCCAGCAGCTTAATCGAGGGTCCCAGCGGGGAGCTGTTTTTT; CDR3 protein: CASSLIEGPSGELFF
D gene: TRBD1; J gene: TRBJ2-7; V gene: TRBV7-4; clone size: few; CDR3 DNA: TGTGCCAGCAGCCCGGGACAGAGCTACGAGCAGTACTTC; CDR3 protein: CASSPGQSYEQYF
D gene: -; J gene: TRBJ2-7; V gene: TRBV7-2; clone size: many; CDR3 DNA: TGTGCCAGCAGCCTCCGAGTCCAATGGTACGAGCAGTACTTC; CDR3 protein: CASSLRVQWYEQYF
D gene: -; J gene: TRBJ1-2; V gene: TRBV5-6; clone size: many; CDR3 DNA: TGTGCCAGCAGCTTGACCCCGGGGACAAAAGGGGGCTACACCTTC; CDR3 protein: CASSLTPGTKGGYTF
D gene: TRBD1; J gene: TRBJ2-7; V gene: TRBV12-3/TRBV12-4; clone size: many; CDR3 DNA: TGTGCCAGCAGCCCGGACAGGAACTTCTACGAGCAGTACTTC; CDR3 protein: CASSPDRNFYEQYF
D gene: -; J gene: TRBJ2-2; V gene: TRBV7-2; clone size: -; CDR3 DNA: TGTGCCAGCAGTTACGACGGGCCCATTACCGGTGGCACCGGGGAGCTGTTTTTT; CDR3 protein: CASSYDGPITGGTGELFF
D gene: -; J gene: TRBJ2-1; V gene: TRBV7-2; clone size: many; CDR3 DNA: TGTGCCAGCACACTGGCACATGGCGAGCAGTTCTTC; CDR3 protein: CASTLAHGEQFF
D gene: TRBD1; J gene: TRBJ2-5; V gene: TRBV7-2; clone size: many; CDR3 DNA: TGTGCCAGCAGCTTCGGGACAGCCCAAGAGACCCAGTACTTC; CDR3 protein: CASSFGTAQETQYF
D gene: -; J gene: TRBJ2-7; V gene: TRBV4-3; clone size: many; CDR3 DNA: TGCGCCAGCAGCCAAGATCCGTCCCTCGAGCAGTACTTC; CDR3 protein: CASSQDPSLEQYF
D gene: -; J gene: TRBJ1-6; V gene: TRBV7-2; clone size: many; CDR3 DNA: TGTGCCAGCAGCTTAGGGCTGGAGGGGCCCAGCCACTTT; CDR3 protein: CASSLGLEGPSHF
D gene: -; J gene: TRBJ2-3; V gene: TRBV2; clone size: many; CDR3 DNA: TGTGCCAGCAGTGTGGCAGGGGGGAGAACAGATACGCAGTATTTT; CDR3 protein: CASSVAGGRTDTQYF
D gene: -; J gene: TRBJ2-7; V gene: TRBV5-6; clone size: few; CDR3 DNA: TGTGCCAGCAGCCTCCGGGACACCACCTACGAGCAGTACTTC; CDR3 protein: CASSLRDTTYEQYF
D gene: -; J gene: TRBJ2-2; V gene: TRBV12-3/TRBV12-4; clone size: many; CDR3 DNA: TGTGCCAGCAGGCCCTCCGGGACTTCCACCGGGGAGCTGTTTTTT; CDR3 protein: CASRPSGTSTGELFF
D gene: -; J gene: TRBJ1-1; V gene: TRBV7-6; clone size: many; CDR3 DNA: TGTGCCAGCAGCCTTGGGAAGATGAACACTGAAGCTTTCTTT; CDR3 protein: CASSLGKMNTEAFF
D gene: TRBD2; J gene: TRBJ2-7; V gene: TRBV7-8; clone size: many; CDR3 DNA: TGTGCCAGCAGTCTCGGACTAGCGGGAGGCAACTCCTACGAGCAGTACTTC; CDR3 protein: CASSLGLAGGNSYEQYF
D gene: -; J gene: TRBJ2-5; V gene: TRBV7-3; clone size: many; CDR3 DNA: TGTGCCAGCAGCTTGTCAGTCCAAGAGACCCAGTACTTC; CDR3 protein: CASSLSVQETQYF
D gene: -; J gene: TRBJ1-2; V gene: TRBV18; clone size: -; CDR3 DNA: TGTGCCAGCTCACTGACAACTACTAACTATGGCTACACCTTC; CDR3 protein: CASSLTTTNYGYTF
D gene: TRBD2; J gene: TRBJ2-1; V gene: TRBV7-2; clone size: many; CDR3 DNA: TGTGCCAGCAGCTTTCAACTTGGCGGGAGGATCCACAATGAGCAGTTCTTC; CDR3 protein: CASSFQLGGRIHNEQFF